The clone carrying this T cell receptor (beta chain) was recorded a few times. Its target is not known. Rearranged V-D-J TRB sequences were amplified with a mixed TRB-A/B primer pool. Each CDR3 protein is one row after TCRdb ran MiXCR on the multiplex PCR reads. The sample shows more than 950 distinct CDR3 sequences, 25% to 30% of them seen only once. The sample is drawn from a study of T cell repertoires in aging, cancer and after chemotherapy. Germline V lookup: CDR1 SGHRS, CDR2 YFSETQ. This CDR3 is built from 14 residues. Trimming took 4 bases from V and 1 from J, leaving 11 bases between them. Amplification of TCR beta used genomic DNA extracted from peripheral blood. Broader study findings: In healthy donors, age-related TCR diversity loss mainly reflected lost richness.

The TCR sequence derives from a human donor with a blood cancer. The chain links TRBV5-1 to TRBJ1-1; D is perhaps TRBD1 (5 bases). Sequenced sample: blood. The DNA of the CDR3 is TGCGCCAGCAGCGCCCGGGGGGGGAACACTGAAGCTTTCTTT. Translated, it gives CASSARGGNTEAFF.